These 24 T cell receptor beta chains were all obtained from the same sample, sequenced in a study of T cell changes during pregnancy in multiple sclerosis. Clones were sequenced by immunoSEQ multiplex PCR, and TCRdb holds only the in-frame ones, with some missing. The sample yields approximately 60,000 clones, around 91% seen once. The sequenced sample was peripheral blood, obtained in the third trimester of pregnancy. The receptors stem from a female donor in good health, enrolled as a control in a pregnancy study.

The chain recombines TRBV4-2 with TRBJ2-1; 12 nucleotides match TRBD2. The CDR3 spans 16 residues. After removal of 3 bases from V and 8 bases from J, the junction contained 8 bases not matched to a gene. Germline CDR1 LGHNA, CDR2 YNFKEQ. The CDR3, as DNA: TGTGCCAGCAGCCAGGCCCGACTAGCGGGAGACGATGAGCAGTTCTTC. It codes for CASSQARLAGDDEQFF.

In its sample, this clone was seen once. The chain recombines TRBV30 with TRBJ1-6, with TRBD1 as a possible D gene (5 bases). V was trimmed by 4 bases and J by 8 bases, leaving 12 bases between them. The CDR3 is made up of 13 amino acids. Germline CDR1 and CDR2: GTSNPN and SVGIG (reference sequence). The CDR3 DNA sequence: TGTGCCTGGATGGTCAGGGAAGATTCACCCCTCCACTTT. Amino acid sequence: CAWMVREDSPLHF.

This clone showed up just once. This chain links TRBV6-1 with TRBJ2-1, with a weak D call TRBD2 (6 bases). Trimming removed 2 bases from V and 0 bases from J, with 11 bases in between. The germline CDR1 and CDR2 sequences are MNHNS and SASEGT. The CDR3 is made up of 16 amino acids. The CDR3: CASSELASSSYNEQFF. For the CDR3, the DNA is TGTGCCAGCAGTGAACTAGCGTCGAGCTCCTACAATGAGCAGTTCTTC.

This clone was seen only once. V and J are TRBV10-1 and TRBJ2-1; 11 bases map to TRBD2. Germline lookup yields CDR1 WNHNN and CDR2 SYGVQD (reference sequence). This CDR3 has 15 residues. V lost 2 bases and J lost 9; bases outside the gene matches: 6. CDR3 sequence: CASSEMRLAGTEQFF. The CDR3 DNA follows: TGCGCCAGCAGTGAGATGAGACTAGCGGGGACTGAGCAGTTCTTC.

The chain joins TRBV7-8 to TRBJ2-7; 9 bases are shared with TRBD2. Germline V gives CDR1 SGHVS, CDR2 FQNEAQ. After removal of 3 bases from V and 5 bases from J, the junction contained 5 bases not matched to a gene. CDR3 length: 14 amino acids. The CDR3 DNA is TGTGCCAGCAGCTTTAGCGGGAGACTCGACGAGCAGTACTTC. The encoded protein is CASSFSGRLDEQYF.

Worth noting for this clone: Other DNA variants within this sample encode the same CDR3. The chain combines TRBV6-5 with TRBJ2-4, with 8 bases matching TRBD2. With 2 bases clipped from V and 11 bases from J, the junction kept 5 bases outside the gene matches. In germline, CDR1 is MNHEY, CDR2 SVGAGI. The CDR3 extends over 13 amino acids. CDR3 nucleotide sequence: TGTGCCAGCAGTTACGTGCGGGGGGCCTTTCAGTACTTC. This encodes CASSYVRGAFQYF.

In its sample, this clone was seen a few times. V and J are TRBV6-1 and TRBJ1-2, with TRBD1 identical over 7 bases. V gave up 5 bases and J gave up 2 bases; unmatched junction bases: 2. This CDR3 spans 13 amino acids. CDR1 is MNHNS and CDR2 is SASEGT in the germline V gene. This CDR3 is CASSLQGNYGYTF. The CDR3 coding sequence is TGTGCCAGCAGTTTACAGGGGAACTATGGCTACACCTTC.

The rearrangement links TRBV27 to TRBJ2-1; D remains unclear. The CDR3 extends over 14 amino acids. Between the trimmed V and J ends, which lost 3 bases and 4 bases, there was a span of 10 bases. Germline CDR1 is MNHEY and CDR2 is SMNVEV (reference sequence). Here the CDR3 reads CASSFAEPYNEQFF. The CDR3 bases are TGTGCCAGCAGTTTTGCCGAGCCGTACAATGAGCAGTTCTTC.

The chain couples TRBV11-2 to TRBJ1-1; 9 nucleotides agree with TRBD1. The CDR3 spans 16 residues. Germline values: CDR1 SGHAT, CDR2 FQNNGV. The J segment lost 1 base and the V segment lost 5 bases, leaving 8 bases of the junction unmatched. Here the CDR3 reads CASSPAGTGRNTEAFF. The CDR3 nucleotides read TGTGCCAGCAGCCCGGCCGGGACAGGGCGGAACACTGAAGCTTTCTTT.

The table lists this clone with a count of one. The gene calls are TRBV19 and TRBJ2-2, with 8 bases matching TRBD2. This CDR3 comprises 16 residues. Per germline, CDR1 LNHDA and CDR2 SQIVND (reference sequence). V shed 5 bases and J 5 bases; nucleotides not matched to a gene: 10. In nucleotides, the CDR3 is TGTGCCAGTAGTGCAAGGACTAGCCGGGGGACCGGGGAGCTGTTTTTT. Translating gives CASSARTSRGTGELFF.

The chain employs TRBV27 and TRBJ1-5; TRBD1 matches at 8 bases. CDR1 is MNHEY, CDR2 SMNVEV, per germline (reference sequence). CDR3 length equals 14 residues. After removal of 7 bases from V and 4 bases from J, the junction contained 6 bases not matched to a gene. This chain's CDR3 is CASKPGQGNQPQHF. The CDR3 DNA reads TGTGCCAGCAAACCCGGACAGGGAAATCAGCCCCAGCATTTT.

The chain is built from TRBV6-5 and TRBJ1-1; possible D gene TRBD1, 5 bases. This CDR3 has 15 residues. Trimming shortened V by 0 bases and J by 1 base, and 9 bases separated the two germline ends. CDR1 MNHEY and CDR2 SVGAGI come from the germline V gene. CDR3: CASSYSGLKNTEAFF. CDR3 in DNA: TGTGCCAGCAGTTACTCGGGACTGAAGAACACTGAAGCTTTCTTT.

The rearrangement links TRBV6-4 to TRBJ2-1; 15 positions agree with TRBD2. The CDR3 is 16 residues long. Germline V gene data show CDR1 as MRHNA and CDR2 as SNTAGT. V shed 0 bases and J 6 bases; nucleotides not matched to a gene: 0. CDR3 sequence: CASSDSGLAGGNEQFF. The CDR3 DNA reads as TGTGCCAGCAGTGACTCGGGACTAGCGGGGGGCAATGAGCAGTTCTTC.

This clone was seen a handful of times. The rearrangement links TRBV6-5 to TRBJ1-1; D unclear. The germline V gene encodes CDR1 MNHEY and CDR2 SVGAGI. CDR3 length: 14 residues. V lost 0 bases, J lost 0 bases, and 5 bases lay in between. CDR3 sequence: CASSYSSLNTEAFF. The CDR3 coding sequence is TGTGCCAGCAGTTACTCCAGTTTGAACACTGAAGCTTTCTTT.

This chain connects TRBV6-1 to TRBJ2-3; the match to TRBD1 covers 9 bases. Germline loops: CDR1 MNHNS, CDR2 SASEGT. V lost 8 bases to trimming and J lost 0 bases; unmatched junction nucleotides: 6. The CDR3 loop spans 15 amino acids. CDR3 loop: CASSDRGDSTDTQYF. The CDR3 DNA reads TGTGCCAGCTCGGACAGGGGCGATAGCACAGATACGCAGTATTTT.

The V and J genes are TRBV18 and TRBJ1-5, with D possibly matching TRBD1 (6 bases). The CDR3 extends over 15 amino acids. Per germline, CDR1 KGHSH and CDR2 LQKENI. Trimming removed 6 bases from V and 3 bases from J, with 15 bases in between. CDR3 in DNA: TGTGCCAGCTCCCCTTTTCGGGACAACAATCAGCCCCAGCATTTT. Translating it yields CASSPFRDNNQPQHF.

This chain links TRBV11-3 with TRBJ1-6; 7 nucleotides match TRBD1. Germline assignment: CDR1 SGHNT and CDR2 YENEEA. The V and J ends lost 0 bases and 0 bases, in that order; junction bases with no gene match: 5. This CDR3 has 18 residues. The CDR3 coding sequence is TGTGCCAGCAGCTTAGAACCGACAGGGAGCTCCTATAATTCACCCCTCCACTTT. Protein product: CASSLEPTGSSYNSPLHF.

CDR3 coding DNA: TGTGCCAGTAGTATAGCAGGGGACAGGGAAGCTTTCTTT. Residues: CASSIAGDREAFF. The chain has TRBV19 and TRBJ1-1, with 8 bases identical to TRBD1. This CDR3 has 13 residues. In germline, CDR1 is LNHDA, CDR2 SQIVND (reference sequence). V was clipped by 1 base and J by 8 bases; unmatched bases: 3.

The chain carries TRBV5-1 and TRBJ1-4; the D gene is possibly TRBD1 (6 bases). V was cut by 4 bases and J by 11 bases, with 21 bases left in between. CDR1 and CDR2 from the germline V gene are SGHRS and YFSETQ. This CDR3 contains 15 residues. CDR3 nucleotide sequence: TGCGCCAGCAGCCCCACAGACAGGCTGGCCCCTAAACTGTTTTTT. Protein sequence: CASSPTDRLAPKLFF. Complete variable domain (other parts from reference TRBV5-1 and TRBJ1-4): KAGVTQTPRYLIKTRGQQVTLSCSPISGHRSVSWYQQTPGQGLQFLFEYFSETQRNKGNFPGRFSGRQFSNSRSEMNVSTLELGDSALYLCASSPTDRLAPKLFFGSGTQLSVL.

The chain uses TRBV5-1 and TRBJ1-1, with a possible D match to TRBD1 (5 bases). The CDR3 has 11 amino acids. Looked up from germline, CDR1 is SGHRS and CDR2 is YFSETQ. The V gene lost 5 bases and the J gene lost 7 bases, with 9 bases spanning the gap. CDR3 sequence: CASRGPLEAFF. The CDR3, as DNA: TGCGCCAGCAGGGGGCCCCTTGAAGCTTTCTTT.

This chain joins TRBV5-1 and TRBJ2-2, with 7 bases matching TRBD2. The V gene's germline CDR1 is SGHRS and CDR2 YFSETQ. V shed 1 base and J 3 bases; nucleotides not matched to a gene: 0. The CDR3 is 14 residues long. The CDR3 region is CASSLRGDTGELFF. The CDR3 nucleotides are TGCGCCAGCAGCTTGCGGGGGGACACCGGGGAGCTGTTTTTT.

This clone was recorded once. This chain uses TRBV9 with TRBJ2-1; no reliable D call. Per the germline V gene, CDR1 is SGDLS and CDR2 is YYNGEE. The CDR3 runs to 16 residues. V was pared by 3 bases and J by 9 bases, with 22 bases between. In DNA form, the CDR3 reads TGTGCCAGCAGCGGTGACGTGTGGGCATCTAATGGTGAGCAGTTCTTC. This sequence encodes CASSGDVWASNGEQFF.

This chain uses TRBV5-5 with TRBJ1-4; 9 bases fit TRBD1. The CDR3 sequence is 15 residues long. With V trimmed by 4 bases and J by 4 bases, 5 bases remained unmatched. Germline lookup yields CDR1 SGHKS and CDR2 YYEKEE (reference sequence). The CDR3 loop reads CASSLGQGGNEKLFF. CDR3 nucleotide sequence: TGTGCCAGCAGCCTGGGACAGGGAGGTAATGAAAAACTGTTTTTT.

The J gene is TRBJ1-1, the V gene TRBV7-2; D is unclear. Trimming took 3 bases from V and 1 from J, leaving 9 bases between them. CDR3 length: 14 amino acids. Germline CDR1 SGHTA, CDR2 FQGNSA. The chain's CDR3 is CASSFGGPNTEAFF. The CDR3 region has the DNA TGTGCCAGCAGCTTCGGAGGGCCGAACACTGAAGCTTTCTTT.